This TCR beta chain emerged from a study of cytotoxic CD8 clonotypes in ibrutinib-treated CLL. Deep sequencing aimed at 1 in 200,000 to 1 in 1 million T cells' resolution. This table comes from immunoSEQ multiplex PCR, and its TCRdb copy is limited to in-frame clones, with some not included. Of roughly 180,000 clones detected, approximately 68% appear once; the ten largest clones hold roughly 13%. As concerns this clone: Antigen: not known.

CDR3 length: 13 amino acids. Trimming shortened V by 5 bases and J by 0 bases, and 8 bases separated the two germline ends. The germline CDR1 and CDR2 sequences are LNHNV and YYDKDF (reference sequence). Whole-study findings and limits: Pretreatment clonality was elevated relative to age-matched healthy donors and paralleled circulating CD8+ T-cell counts. Clonotypes that were public were uncommon, and they contracted or stayed stable on treatment.

TCR beta libraries used about 2 micrograms of DNA from cryopreserved PBMCs. The sequence derives from a human donor with chronic lymphocytic leukemia. Sample: PBMCs, taken after 24 months of ibrutinib treatment. The V and J genes are TRBV15 and TRBJ2-7; D is unresolved. The CDR3 coding sequence is TGTGCCACCAGCTTATCCAGCTCCTACGAGCAGTACTTC. Its translation is CATSLSSSYEQYF.